A single sample gave rise to the 10 T cell receptor beta chains below, sequenced in a study of beta chain features in type 1 diabetes. Study results and caveats: For Type 1 diabetes patients, all four CD4+ subsets carried TCRB CDR3s that were moderately but significantly shorter.

The entirety of the isolated RNA underwent reverse transcription, so expressed TCRB transcripts were sequenced. Sequencing used immunoSEQ multiplex PCR; TCRdb keeps in-frame clones, though not all of them. The sample has tens of thousands of clones, roughly 50% seen once; the top ten hold 0.7%. Their recognized antigens are unknown. Source material: central memory CD4+ T cells from blood. These receptors were obtained from a man younger than 40 with type 1 diabetes.

This chain connects TRBV10-2 to TRBJ2-3, with 11 bases fitting TRBD2. This CDR3 spans 16 amino acids. Germline-derived CDR1 and CDR2 are WSHSY and SAAADI. The V segment lost 6 bases and the J segment 2 bases; nucleotides outside the gene matches: 7. CDR3 loop: CASRLIAGGPTDTQYF. The DNA for the CDR3 is TGCGCCAGCAGGCTCATAGCGGGAGGGCCCACAGATACGCAGTATTTT.

The chain employs TRBV18 and TRBJ1-2; D perhaps matches TRBD1 (5 bases). The length of the CDR3 is 16 residues. The V gene's germline CDR1 is KGHSH and CDR2 LQKENI. V was cut by 6 bases and J by 4 bases, with 21 bases left in between. CDR3 sequence (DNA): TGTGCCAGCTCTCCCATTGGGGATGGAGGGACCTATGGCTACACCTTC. This sequence encodes CASSPIGDGGTYGYTF.

The chain couples TRBV13 to TRBJ2-7, with TRBD1 matching 7 bases. From germline, CDR1 is PRHDT and CDR2 FYEKMQ (reference sequence). Trimming cost V 5 bases and J 0 bases; bases outside gene matches: 10. There are 16 residues in the CDR3. CDR3 sequence reads: CASSRLTGRTSYEQYF. The CDR3 DNA sequence: TGTGCCAGCAGCCGTTTGACAGGGAGAACCTCCTACGAGCAGTACTTC.

This clone was seen just once. The chain joins TRBV5-1 to TRBJ1-2; D is ambiguous. Deletions cut 0 bases from V and 2 bases from J, with 8 bases between. The germline V gene encodes CDR1 SGHRS and CDR2 YFSETQ. The CDR3 consists of 14 residues. This CDR3 is CASSLGSQNYGYTF. The CDR3 DNA is TGCGCCAGCAGCTTGGGTAGTCAAAACTATGGCTACACCTTC.

The chain combines TRBV4-1 with TRBJ1-3, with 9 nucleotides matching TRBD1. This CDR3 is 16 amino acids long. Germline CDR1 is MGHRA and CDR2 is YSYEKL. The junction had 8 bases not matched to a gene; V was cut back by 4 bases and J by 4 bases. CDR3 amino acids: CASSRLGQGDGNTIYF. In nucleotides, the CDR3 is TGCGCCAGCAGCCGGCTGGGACAGGGTGACGGAAACACCATATATTTT.

The genes are TRBV7-2 and TRBJ2-7; weak D call: TRBD2 (6 bases). Germline V gene data show CDR1 as SGHTA and CDR2 as FQGNSA. Trimming left V 0 bases short and J 0 bases short, with 9 bases between. The CDR3 consists of 15 residues. This CDR3 reads CASSLAHGSSYEQYF. CDR3 DNA sequence: TGTGCCAGCAGCTTAGCCCACGGGAGCTCCTACGAGCAGTACTTC.

In its sample, this clone was seen once. V gene TRBV9 combines with J gene TRBJ1-5, with D maybe TRBD1 (6 bases). CDR1 and CDR2 (germline): SGDLS, YYNGEE. V shed 0 bases and J shed 2 bases, with 12 bases lying between them. The CDR3 is 16 amino acids. The CDR3 region is CASSVGGGEGNQPQHF. The CDR3 DNA follows: TGTGCCAGCAGCGTAGGTGGGGGCGAGGGCAATCAGCCCCAGCATTTT.

Notes on this clone: An end of the junction does not agree with germline; a read error may underlie this. The genes are TRBV29-1 and TRBJ2-1; 8 bases are a match to TRBD2. The CDR3 runs 15 residues. Germline-derived CDR1 and CDR2 are SQVTM and ANQGSEA. CDR3 DNA sequence: TGCAGCGTAGAAGTGGGGCGGGGGGCCAATCCTGAGCAGTTCTTC. This translates into CSVEVGRGANPEQFF.

This clone appeared a few times. The rearrangement joins TRBV18 to TRBJ1-1; 11 bases align to TRBD1. Germline assignment: CDR1 KGHSH and CDR2 LQKENI. Trimming removed 4 bases from V and 3 bases from J; junction bases left unmatched: 7. The CDR3 spans 16 residues. In nucleotides, the CDR3 is TGTGCCAGCTCACTGGGACAGGGGGTTGTCGACACTGAAGCTTTCTTT. Amino acid sequence: CASSLGQGVVDTEAFF.

Only a few counts were recorded for this clone. The chain combines TRBV11-3 with TRBJ2-3; 9 nucleotides line up with TRBD2. Germline V gives CDR1 SGHNT, CDR2 YENEEA. The V and J ends lost 5 bases and 2 bases, in that order; junction bases with no gene match: 5. The CDR3 covers 15 residues. CDR3 sequence (DNA): TGTGCCAGCAGCGGGCGGGAGGGCCCCACAGATACGCAGTATTTT. Translated: CASSGREGPTDTQYF.